These 5 T cell receptor beta chains were sequenced from one sample in a study of T cell repertoires in cytomegalovirus infection. Which antigens these TCRs recognize remains unknown. MiXCR was run by TCRdb on the reads, yielding one entry per CDR3 protein. The data contain 150,000 or so distinct CDR3 sequences, roughly a fifth of them seen just once; the ten biggest clones take up 25%. Sequenced here: CD8+ T cells from cultured PBMCs, sampled from culture after CMV antigen stimulation. These receptors were obtained from a human donor in good health (CMV status not recorded). Some clones in this sample may be carry-over from other donors' samples.

In its sample, this clonotype was seen a few times. The V gene is TRBV11-2, the J gene TRBJ2-7, with 9 bases lining up with TRBD2. Losses at the gene ends were 5 bases for V and 3 bases for J; bases not matched to a gene: 11. Germline CDR1 and CDR2: SGHAT and FQNNGV. This CDR3 has 16 residues. The CDR3: CASSARSGGPLYEQYF. The CDR3 DNA is TGTGCCAGCAGCGCCAGAAGCGGGGGGCCTCTCTACGAGCAGTACTTC. The full variable domain, completed using reference TRBV11-2 and TRBJ2-7, is EAGVAQSPRYKIIEKRQSVAFWCNPISGHATLYWYQQILGQGPKLLIQFQNNGVVDDSQLPKDRFSAERLKGVDSTLKIQPAKLEDSAVYLCASSARSGGPLYEQYFGPGTRLTVT.

This chain uses TRBV19 with TRBJ2-1, with 11 positions matching TRBD1. V lost 8 bases to trimming and J lost 4 bases; unmatched junction nucleotides: 4. The length of the CDR3 is 14 residues. In germline, CDR1 is LNHDA, CDR2 SQIVND (reference sequence). The CDR3: CASRTGGLYNEQFF. The CDR3 DNA reads as TGTGCCAGTCGGACAGGGGGCCTTTACAATGAGCAGTTCTTC.

This sequence joins TRBV7-9 and TRBJ1-1; weak D call: TRBD1 (5 bases). Germline CDR1 is SEHNR and CDR2 is FQNEAQ (reference sequence). Trimming left V 3 bases short and J 0 bases short, with 8 bases between. This CDR3 comprises 14 residues. This chain's CDR3 is CASSFRAMNTEAFF. The CDR3 coding sequence is TGTGCCAGCAGCTTCAGGGCGATGAACACTGAAGCTTTCTTT. The full variable domain, its missing parts supplied by reference TRBV7-9 and TRBJ1-1, is DTGVSQNPRHKITKRGQNVTFRCDPISEHNRLYWYRQTLGQGPEFLTYFQNEAQLEKSRLLSDRFSAERPKGSFSTLEIQRTEQGDSAMYLCASSFRAMNTEAFFGQGTRLTVV.

The genes are TRBV12-3 or TRBV12-4 and TRBJ1-1; D call uncertain. V dropped 7 bases and J dropped 7 bases, with 25 bases sitting between them. CDR3 size: 16 residues. The CDR3 is CASIRAGRPDQYEAFF. The DNA of the CDR3 is TGTGCCAGCATTAGGGCTGGCCGGCCCGACCAATATGAAGCTTTCTTT.

The chain is built from TRBV12-3 or TRBV12-4 and TRBJ2-1, with TRBD1 as a possible D gene (6 bases). V lost 6 bases and J lost 7, with 19 bases in between. The CDR3 is made up of 15 amino acids. CDR3 region: CASSTDGGTGNEQFF. CDR3 nucleotide sequence: TGTGCCAGCAGCACGGACGGAGGCACAGGGAATGAGCAGTTCTTC.